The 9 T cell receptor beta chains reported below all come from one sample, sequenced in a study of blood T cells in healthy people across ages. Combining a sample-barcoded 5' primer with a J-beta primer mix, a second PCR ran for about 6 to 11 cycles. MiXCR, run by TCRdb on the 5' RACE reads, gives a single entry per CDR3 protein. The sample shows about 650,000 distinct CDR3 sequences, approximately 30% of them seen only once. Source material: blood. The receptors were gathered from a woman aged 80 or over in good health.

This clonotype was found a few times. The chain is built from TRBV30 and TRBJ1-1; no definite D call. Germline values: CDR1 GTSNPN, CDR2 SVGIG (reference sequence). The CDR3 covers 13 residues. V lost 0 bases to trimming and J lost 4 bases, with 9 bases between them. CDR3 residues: CAWSVNRATEAFF. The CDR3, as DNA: TGTGCCTGGAGTGTAAATAGGGCCACTGAAGCTTTCTTT. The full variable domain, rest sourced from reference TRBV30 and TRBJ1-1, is SQTIHQWPATLVQPVGSPLSLECTVEGTSNPNLYWYRQAAGRGLQLLFYSVGIGQISSEVPQNLSASRPQDRQFILSSKKLLLSDSGFYLCAWSVNRATEAFFGQGTRLTVV.

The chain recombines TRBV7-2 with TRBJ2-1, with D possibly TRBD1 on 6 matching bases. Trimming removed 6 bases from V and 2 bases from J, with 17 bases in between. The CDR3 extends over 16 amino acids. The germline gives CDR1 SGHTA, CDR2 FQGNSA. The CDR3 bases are TGTGCCAGCAGAGGTAAGGGGGTCCTGCCCTACAATGAGCAGTTCTTC. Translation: CASRGKGVLPYNEQFF. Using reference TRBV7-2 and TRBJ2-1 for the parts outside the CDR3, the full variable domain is GAGVSQSPSNKVTEKGKDVELRCDPISGHTALYWYRQSLGQGLEFLIYFQGNSAPDKSGLPSDRFSAERTGGSVSTLTIQRTQQEDSAVYLCASRGKGVLPYNEQFFGPGTRLTVL.

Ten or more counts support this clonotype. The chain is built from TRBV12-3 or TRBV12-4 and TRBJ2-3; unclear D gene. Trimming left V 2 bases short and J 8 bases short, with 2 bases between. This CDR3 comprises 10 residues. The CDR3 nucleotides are TGTGCCAGCAGTTTAATTACGCAGTATTTT. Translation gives CASSLITQYF.

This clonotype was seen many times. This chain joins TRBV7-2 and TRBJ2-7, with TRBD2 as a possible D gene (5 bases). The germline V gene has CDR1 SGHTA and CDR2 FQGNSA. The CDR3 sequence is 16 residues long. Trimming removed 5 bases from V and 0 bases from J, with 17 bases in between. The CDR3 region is CASSPHFTGSSYEQYF. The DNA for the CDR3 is TGTGCCAGCAGCCCCCACTTTACGGGGAGCTCCTACGAGCAGTACTTC.

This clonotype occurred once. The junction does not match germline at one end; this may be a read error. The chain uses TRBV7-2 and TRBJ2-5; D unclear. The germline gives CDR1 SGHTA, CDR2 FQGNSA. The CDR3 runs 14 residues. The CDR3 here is CASSLAGYQESQYF. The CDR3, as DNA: TGTGCCAGCAGCTTAGCAGGGTACCAAGAGTCCCAGTACTTC.

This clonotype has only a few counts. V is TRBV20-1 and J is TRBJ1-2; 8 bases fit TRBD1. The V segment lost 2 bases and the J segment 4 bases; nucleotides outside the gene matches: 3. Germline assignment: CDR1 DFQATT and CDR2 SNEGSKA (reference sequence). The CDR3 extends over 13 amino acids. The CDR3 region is CSARTGQGYGYTF. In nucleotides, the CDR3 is TGCAGTGCTAGAACTGGACAGGGCTATGGCTACACCTTC.

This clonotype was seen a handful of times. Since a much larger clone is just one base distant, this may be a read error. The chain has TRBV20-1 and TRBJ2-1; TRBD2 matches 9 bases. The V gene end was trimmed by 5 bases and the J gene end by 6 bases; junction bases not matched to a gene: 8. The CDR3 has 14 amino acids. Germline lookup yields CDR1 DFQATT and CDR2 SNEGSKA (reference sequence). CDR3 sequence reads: CSAPCGGGGNEQFF. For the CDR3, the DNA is TGCAGTGCTCCATGTGGCGGGGGGGGCAATGAGCAGTTCTTC.

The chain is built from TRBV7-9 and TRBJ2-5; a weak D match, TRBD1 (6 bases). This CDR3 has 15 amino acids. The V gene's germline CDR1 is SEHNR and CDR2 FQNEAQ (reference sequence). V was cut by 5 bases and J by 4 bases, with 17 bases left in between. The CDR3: CASSPRGAVVETQYF. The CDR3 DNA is TGTGCCAGCAGCCCCAGGGGCGCAGTGGTAGAGACCCAGTACTTC.

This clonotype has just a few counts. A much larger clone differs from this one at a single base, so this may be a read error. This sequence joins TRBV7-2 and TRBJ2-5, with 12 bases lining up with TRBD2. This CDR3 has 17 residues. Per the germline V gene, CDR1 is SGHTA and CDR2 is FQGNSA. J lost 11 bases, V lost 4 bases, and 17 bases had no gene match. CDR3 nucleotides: TGTGCCAGCAGCTCAAAGGGCCTAGCGGGGGGGACCAATGAGCAGTACTTC. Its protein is CASSSKGLAGGTNEQYF.